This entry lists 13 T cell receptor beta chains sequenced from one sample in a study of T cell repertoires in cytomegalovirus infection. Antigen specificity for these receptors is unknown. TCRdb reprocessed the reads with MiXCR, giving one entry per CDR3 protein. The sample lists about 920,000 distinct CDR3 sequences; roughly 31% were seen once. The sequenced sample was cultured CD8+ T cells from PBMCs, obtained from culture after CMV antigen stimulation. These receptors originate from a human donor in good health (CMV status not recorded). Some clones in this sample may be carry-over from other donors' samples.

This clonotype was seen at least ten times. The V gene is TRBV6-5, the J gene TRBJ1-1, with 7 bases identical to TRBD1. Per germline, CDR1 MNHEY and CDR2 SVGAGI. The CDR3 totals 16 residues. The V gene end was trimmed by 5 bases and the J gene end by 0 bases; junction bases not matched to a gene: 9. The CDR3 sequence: CASSPRTGQLNTEAFF. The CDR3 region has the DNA TGTGCCAGCAGTCCTAGGACAGGACAATTGAACACTGAAGCTTTCTTT.

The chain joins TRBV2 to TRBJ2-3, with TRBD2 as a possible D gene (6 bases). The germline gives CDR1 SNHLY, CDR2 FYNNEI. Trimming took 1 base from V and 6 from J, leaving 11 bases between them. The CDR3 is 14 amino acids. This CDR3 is CASSEGGEEDTQYF. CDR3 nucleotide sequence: TGTGCCAGCAGTGAAGGGGGGGAGGAGGATACGCAGTATTTT.

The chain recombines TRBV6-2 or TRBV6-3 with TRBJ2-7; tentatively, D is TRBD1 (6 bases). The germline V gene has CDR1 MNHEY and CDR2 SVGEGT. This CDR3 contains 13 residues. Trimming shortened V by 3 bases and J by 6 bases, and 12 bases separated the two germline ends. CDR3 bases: TGTGCCAGCAGTTATAACGAAGGGGGCGAGCAGTACGTC. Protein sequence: CASSYNEGGEQYV.

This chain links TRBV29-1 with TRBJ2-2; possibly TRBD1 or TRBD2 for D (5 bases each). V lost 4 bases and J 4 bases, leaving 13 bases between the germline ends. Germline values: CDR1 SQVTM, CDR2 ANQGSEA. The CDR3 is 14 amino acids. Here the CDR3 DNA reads TGCAGCGTTGCGGCGGCAGGGAGCACCGGGGAGCTGTTTTTT. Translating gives CSVAAAGSTGELFF.

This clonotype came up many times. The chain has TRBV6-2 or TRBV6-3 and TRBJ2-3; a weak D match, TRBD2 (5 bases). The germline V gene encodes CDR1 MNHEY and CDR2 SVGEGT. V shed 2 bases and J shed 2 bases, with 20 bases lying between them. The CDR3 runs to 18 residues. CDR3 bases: TGTGCCAGCAGTTACCGTACCCCACCGGACGGGGACACAGATACGCAGTATTTT. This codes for CASSYRTPPDGDTDTQYF.

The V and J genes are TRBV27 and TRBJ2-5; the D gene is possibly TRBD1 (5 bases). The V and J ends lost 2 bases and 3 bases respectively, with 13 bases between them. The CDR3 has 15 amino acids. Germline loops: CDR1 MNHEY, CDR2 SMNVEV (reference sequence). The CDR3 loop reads CASSLVRTREETQYF. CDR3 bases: TGTGCCAGCAGTTTAGTCAGGACACGGGAAGAGACCCAGTACTTC.

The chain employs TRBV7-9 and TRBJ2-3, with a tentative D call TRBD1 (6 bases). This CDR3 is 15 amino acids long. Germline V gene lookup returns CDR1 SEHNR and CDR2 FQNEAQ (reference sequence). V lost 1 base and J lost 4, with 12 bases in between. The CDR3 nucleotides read TGTGCCAGCAGCTTAGACAGGGCCTTCCCAGATACGCAGTATTTT. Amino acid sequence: CASSLDRAFPDTQYF.

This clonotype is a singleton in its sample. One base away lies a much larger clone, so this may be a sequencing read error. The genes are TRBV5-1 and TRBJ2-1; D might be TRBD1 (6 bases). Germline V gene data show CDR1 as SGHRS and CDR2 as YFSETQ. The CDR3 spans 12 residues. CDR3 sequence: CANSPHGGGQFF. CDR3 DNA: TGCGCCAACAGCCCCCATGGGGGCGGGCAGTTCTTC. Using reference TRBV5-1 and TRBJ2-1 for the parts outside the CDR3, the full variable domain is KAGVTQTPRYLIKTRGQQVTLSCSPISGHRSVSWYQQTPGQGLQFLFEYFSETQRNKGNFPGRFSGRQFSNSRSEMNVSTLELGDSALYLCANSPHGGGQFFGPGTRLTVL.

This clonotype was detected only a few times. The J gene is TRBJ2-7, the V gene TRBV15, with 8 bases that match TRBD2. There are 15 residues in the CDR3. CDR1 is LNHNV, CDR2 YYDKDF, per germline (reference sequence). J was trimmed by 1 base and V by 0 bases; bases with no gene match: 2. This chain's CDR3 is CATSRDRGGSYEQYV. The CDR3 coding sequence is TGTGCCACCAGCAGAGATCGGGGGGGTTCCTACGAGCAGTACGTC.

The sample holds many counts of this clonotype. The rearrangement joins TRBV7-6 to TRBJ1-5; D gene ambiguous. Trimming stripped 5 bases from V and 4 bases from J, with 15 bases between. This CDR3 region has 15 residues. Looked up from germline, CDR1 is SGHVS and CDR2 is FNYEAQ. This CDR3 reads CASSPTVGRNQPQHF. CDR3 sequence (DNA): TGTGCCAGCAGCCCTACGGTGGGGAGGAATCAGCCCCAGCATTTT. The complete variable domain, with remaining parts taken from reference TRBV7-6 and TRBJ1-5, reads GAGVSQSPRYKVTKRGQDVALRCDPISGHVSLYWYRQALGQGPEFLTYFNYEAQQDKSGLPNDRFSAERPEGSISTLTIQRTEQRDSAMYRCASSPTVGRNQPQHFGDGTRLSIL.

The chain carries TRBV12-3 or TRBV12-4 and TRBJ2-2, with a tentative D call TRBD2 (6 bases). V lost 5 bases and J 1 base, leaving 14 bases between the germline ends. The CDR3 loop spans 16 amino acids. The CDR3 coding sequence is TGTGCCAGCAGTCCACTCGGCGGGGTGAACACCGGGGAGCTGTTTTTT. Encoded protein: CASSPLGGVNTGELFF.

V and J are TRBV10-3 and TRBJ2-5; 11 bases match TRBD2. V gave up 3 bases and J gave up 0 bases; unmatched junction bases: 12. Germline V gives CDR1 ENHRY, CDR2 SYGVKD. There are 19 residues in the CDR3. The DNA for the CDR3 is TGTGCCATCAGTGACCCTCCCCAACTAGCGGGGGATAACCAAGAGACCCAGTACTTC. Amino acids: CAISDPPQLAGDNQETQYF.

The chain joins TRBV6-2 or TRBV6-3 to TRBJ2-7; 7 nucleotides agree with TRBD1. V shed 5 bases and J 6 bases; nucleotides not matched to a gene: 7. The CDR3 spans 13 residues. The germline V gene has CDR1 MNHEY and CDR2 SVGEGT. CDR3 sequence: CASSTGDVAEQYF. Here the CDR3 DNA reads TGTGCCAGCAGTACAGGGGACGTGGCCGAGCAGTACTTC.